This TCR beta chain stems from a study of blood T cell repertoires in COVID-19. Generated by immunoSEQ multiplex PCR, the TCRdb table keeps only in-frame clones and is missing some. The data contain about 70,000 clones, over 70% of them singletons. This clone showed up just once. The sample consisted of peripheral blood. The source is a human donor in a cohort sampled during active COVID-19.

The CDR3 protein is CASSVLGQGGVYTF. Written as DNA, the CDR3 is TGCGCCAGCAGCGTTTTAGGGCAGGGGGGCGTCTACACCTTC. This rearrangement joins TRBV5-1 to TRBJ1-2, with TRBD1 identical over 7 bases. Unmatched junction bases numbered 13, after V lost 4 bases and J lost 10 bases. Germline loops: CDR1 SGHRS, CDR2 YFSETQ. This CDR3 comprises 14 residues.